This is a list of T cell receptor beta chains from one sample in a study of T cell changes during pregnancy in multiple sclerosis. Method: immunoSEQ multiplex PCR; TCRdb's copy keeps in-frame clones and lacks some. In the table there are 100,000 or so clones, about 94% of which are singletons. The sample here was peripheral blood, taken before pregnancy. The receptor set was obtained from a female donor with multiple sclerosis, enrolled in a pregnancy study. The CDR3 runs from the conserved cysteine through the conserved F or W. A D gene is named only where the DNA matches it firmly.

TRBJ2-3	TRBD2	TRBV9	CASSLAGGVTDTQYF	TGTGCCAGCAGCCTAGCGGGAGGGGTCACAGATACGCAGTATTTT
TRBJ2-7	TRBD2	TRBV30	CAWLAGEDEQYF	TGTGCCTGGCTCGCGGGGGAGGACGAGCAGTACTTC
TRBJ1-4	NA	TRBV19	CASTHMGSGATNEKLFF	TGTGCCAGTACCCATATGGGGTCGGGGGCAACTAATGAAAAACTGTTTTTT
TRBJ2-3	NA	TRBV4-1	CASSQDPSLTAGTDTQYF	TGCGCCAGCAGCCAAGATCCAAGCCTCACAGCGGGCACAGATACGCAGTATTTT
TRBJ2-7	NA	TRBV5-1	CASSLAGSSYEQYF	TGCGCCAGCAGCTTGGCTGGGAGCTCCTACGAGCAGTACTTC
TRBJ1-1	TRBD1	TRBV5-1	CASSRRTGGTEAFF	TGCGCCAGCAGCCGACGGACAGGGGGCACTGAAGCTTTCTTT
TRBJ2-2	NA	TRBV29-1	CSVEQGNTGELFF	TGCAGCGTTGAACAGGGGAACACCGGGGAGCTGTTTTTT
TRBJ2-1	NA	TRBV9	CASSVPAGDEQFF	TGTGCCAGCAGCGTTCCCGCAGGGGATGAGCAGTTCTTC
TRBJ2-1	TRBD1	TRBV27	CASSPGTGVRNEQFF	TGTGCCAGCAGTCCGGGGACAGGGGTTCGCAATGAGCAGTTCTTC
TRBJ2-7	TRBD2	TRBV5-1	CASSLGLAGGYEQYF	TGCGCCAGCAGCTTGGGACTAGCGGGGGGGTACGAGCAGTACTTC
TRBJ2-2	NA	TRBV7-2	CASSVGGPTGELFF	TGTGCCAGCAGTGTAGGAGGCCCCACCGGGGAGCTGTTTTTT
TRBJ2-2	NA	TRBV18	CASSLSLNRRSNTGELFF	TGTGCCAGCTCACTTAGTTTAAATAGGAGGTCGAACACCGGGGAGCTGTTTTTT
TRBJ2-7	NA	TRBV19	CASSDSRFYEQYF	TGTGCCAGTAGCGACAGCAGATTCTACGAGCAGTACTTC
TRBJ1-1	NA	TRBV27	CASSLWQGYTEAFF	TGTGCCAGCAGTTTGTGGCAGGGATACACTGAAGCTTTCTTT
TRBJ2-4	NA	TRBV18	CASSFRQLAKNIQYF	TGTGCCAGCTCATTCCGACAACTAGCCAAAAACATTCAGTACTTC
TRBJ2-3	TRBD2	TRBV9	CASSVGGREMVADTQYF	TGTGCCAGCAGCGTAGGAGGGCGGGAGATGGTGGCAGATACGCAGTATTTT